This record looks at one T cell receptor (beta chain) sequence and its context. Its target is not known. This entry belongs to a study of OX40 agonist ivuxolimab in advanced cancers. At the level of the study: The dose-escalation cohort had hepatocellular carcinoma, melanoma, renal cell or head and neck cancer. A mean age of around 66 years, range about 20 to 79, was recorded, and approximately 79% were male. Antecedent anti-PD-1, anti-PD-L1 or anti-CTLA-4 therapy was permissible, with roughly 36% having received some.

Using immunoSEQ multiplex PCR, the repertoire was profiled, and TCRdb retains in-frame clones only, with some absent. The data show approximately 110,000 clones, roughly 90% seen once. The V gene's germline CDR1 is MDHEN and CDR2 SYDVKM. The ends lost 2 bases at V and 7 bases at J; junction bases unmatched: 2. This CDR3 contains 15 residues. Study-wide findings and caveats: On average, CD8+ T cells had more expanded clones than CD4+.

This sequence originates from an adult with an advanced solid tumor such as melanoma, head and neck, liver or kidney cancer. This chain links TRBV28 with TRBJ2-1, with 13 bases that match TRBD2. This sample comprised CD4+ or CD8+ T cells sorted from blood, obtained in a trial of the OX40 agonist ivuxolimab. CDR3 DNA sequence: TGTGCCAGCAGTTTACCGACTAGCGGGAGGAATGAGCAGTTCTTC. Translated: CASSLPTSGRNEQFF.